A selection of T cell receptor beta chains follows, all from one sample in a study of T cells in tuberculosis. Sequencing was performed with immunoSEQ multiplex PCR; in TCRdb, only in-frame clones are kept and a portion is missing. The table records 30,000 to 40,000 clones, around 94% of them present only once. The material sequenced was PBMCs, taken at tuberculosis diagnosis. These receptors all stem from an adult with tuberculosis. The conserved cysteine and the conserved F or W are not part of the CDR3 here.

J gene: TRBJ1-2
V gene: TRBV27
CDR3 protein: ASSLRADRPYGYT

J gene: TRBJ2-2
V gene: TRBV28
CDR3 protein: ASSFGTANTGELF

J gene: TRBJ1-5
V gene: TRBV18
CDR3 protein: ASSPEGNQPQH

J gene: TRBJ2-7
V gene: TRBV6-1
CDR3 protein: ASSEAETGGYEQY

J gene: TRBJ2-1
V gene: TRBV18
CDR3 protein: ASSPLGRGDEQF

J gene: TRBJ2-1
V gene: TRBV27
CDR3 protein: ASSLFGGDEQF

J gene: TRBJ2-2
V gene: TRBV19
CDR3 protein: ASRVTGSYTGELF

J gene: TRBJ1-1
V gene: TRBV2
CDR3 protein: ASSDRGDTEAF

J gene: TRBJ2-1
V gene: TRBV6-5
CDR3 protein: ASMVTGVRSEQF

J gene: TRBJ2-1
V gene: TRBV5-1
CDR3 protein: ASSLAGTGVNEQF

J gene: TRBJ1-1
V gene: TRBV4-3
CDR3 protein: ASSPVLRGQNKAF

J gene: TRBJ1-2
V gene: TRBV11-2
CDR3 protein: ASSFRFRDSNNYGYT

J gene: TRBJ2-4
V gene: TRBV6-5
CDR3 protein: ASGDRGGKNIQY

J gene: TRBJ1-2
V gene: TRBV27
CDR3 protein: ASSWSPGGTSYGYT

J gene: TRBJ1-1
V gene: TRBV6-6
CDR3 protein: ASSYSRTANTEAF

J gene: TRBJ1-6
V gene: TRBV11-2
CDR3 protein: ASSFRGQNNSPLH

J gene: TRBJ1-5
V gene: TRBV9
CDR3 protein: ASSVDGAGSQPQH

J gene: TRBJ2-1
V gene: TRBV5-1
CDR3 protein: ASSFPGLATKDEQF

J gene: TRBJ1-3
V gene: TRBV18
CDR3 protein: ASLRFDSGNTIY

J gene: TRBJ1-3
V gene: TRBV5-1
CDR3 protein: ASSLGPPDRGGNTIY

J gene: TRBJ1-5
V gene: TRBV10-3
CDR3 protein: AINSGGVQPQH

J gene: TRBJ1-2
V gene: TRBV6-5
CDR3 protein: ASSRDTDYGYT

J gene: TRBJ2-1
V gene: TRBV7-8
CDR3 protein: ASSLRLAGYNEQF

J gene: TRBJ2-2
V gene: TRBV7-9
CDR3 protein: AAGQGNTGELF

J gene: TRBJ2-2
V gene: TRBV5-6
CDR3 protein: ASSFFLGRGTENTGELF

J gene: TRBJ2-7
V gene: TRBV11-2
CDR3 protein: ASSLGRARVEQY

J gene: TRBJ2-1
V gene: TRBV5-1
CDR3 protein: ASSLGQGYNEQF

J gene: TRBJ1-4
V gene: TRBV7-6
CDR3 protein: ASSPRQGIATNEKLF

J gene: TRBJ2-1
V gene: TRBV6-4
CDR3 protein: ASSERLAGAGNEQF

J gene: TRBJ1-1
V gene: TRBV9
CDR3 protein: ASSVGGTGPQNTEAF

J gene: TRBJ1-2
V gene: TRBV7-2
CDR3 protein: ASSLAGANYGYT

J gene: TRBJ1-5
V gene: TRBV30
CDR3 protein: AWSRRDRGYSNQPQH

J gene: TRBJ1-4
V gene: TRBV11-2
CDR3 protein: ASSYTSTNEKLF

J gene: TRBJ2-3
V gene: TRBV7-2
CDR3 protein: ASSWTSGVGDTQY